This record looks at one T cell receptor (beta chain) sequence and its context. Data came from immunoSEQ multiplex PCR; TCRdb stores just in-frame clones and leaves some out. The sample includes about 300,000 clones, about 90% of them seen just once. This CDR3 region has 14 residues. V was pared by 5 bases and J by 4 bases, with 6 bases of the junction left unmatched. CDR1 is ENHRY and CDR2 is SYGVKD in the germline V gene. This record belongs to a study of blood T cell repertoires in COVID-19. In the study overall: Specimens from acute and convalescent COVID-19 originated in the United States, Italy and Spain. The analysed material was cDNA or gDNA that came from T cells, B-cell-depleted T cells, or PBMCs.

The chain combines TRBV10-3 with TRBJ1-1, with 8 positions matching TRBD1. The clonotype originates from a young woman with COVID-19, enrolled during active disease. The source material was peripheral blood. The CDR3 DNA follows: TGTGCCATCAGTTCCGGGACAGGAGCCACTGAAGCTTTCTTT. This encodes CAISSGTGATEAFF.